Below are 17 T cell receptor beta chains sequenced from a single sample in a study of T cells in Graves' hyperthyroidism and ophthalmopathy. RNA transcripts were the template for amplifying TCR beta CDR3 regions. RT-PCR in the first round (using the HTBI primer set) targeted the TCR CDR3. TCRdb reanalysed the multiplex PCR reads using MiXCR and keeps one entry per CDR3 protein. In the table there are 92,000 or so distinct CDR3 sequences, around 52% of which are singletons. Sequences were obtained from blood. The receptors derive from a woman in her 40s with Graves' hyperthyroidism.

This clonotype was detected ten times or more. The chain is built from TRBV7-9 and TRBJ2-7; 12 nucleotides line up with TRBD2. This CDR3 contains 16 residues. V was clipped by 5 bases and J by 2 bases; unmatched bases: 7. Germline V gene lookup returns CDR1 SEHNR and CDR2 FQNEAQ (reference sequence). Here the CDR3 DNA reads TGTGCCAGCAGCCATTGGACTAGCGGGGTTACCTACGAGCAGTACTTC. Translating it yields CASSHWTSGVTYEQYF.

This clonotype was found many times. V is TRBV5-1 and J is TRBJ2-2; D might be TRBD1 (6 bases). The CDR3 is 16 residues long. The V and J ends lost 1 base and 2 bases respectively, with 12 bases between them. Germline-derived CDR1 and CDR2 are SGHRS and YFSETQ. This chain's CDR3 is CASSLLPGDNTGELFF. Here the CDR3 DNA reads TGCGCCAGCAGCTTGTTACCAGGGGACAACACCGGGGAGCTGTTTTTT.

This clonotype was observed at least ten times. The J gene is TRBJ2-3, the V gene TRBV7-2, with D possibly matching TRBD2 (6 bases). This CDR3 has 15 residues. CDR1 and CDR2 from the germline V gene are SGHTA and FQGNSA. V lost 6 bases, J lost 1 base, and 14 bases lay in between. CDR3: CASSDYERGTDTQYF. The CDR3 DNA is TGTGCCAGCAGTGACTATGAGCGGGGCACAGATACGCAGTATTTT.

The chain couples TRBV2 to TRBJ2-6; no clear D. This CDR3 has 14 amino acids. Trimming cost V 5 bases and J 1 base, with 6 bases left between them. Germline V gene lookup returns CDR1 SNHLY and CDR2 FYNNEI. CDR3 nucleotides: TGTGCCAGCAGTAGAACTTCTGGGGCCAACGTCCTGACTTTC. Amino acid sequence: CASSRTSGANVLTF.

This clonotype has ten or more counts. This chain links TRBV9 with TRBJ1-2, with 9 bases that match TRBD1. CDR3 length equals 17 residues. Germline CDR1 SGDLS, CDR2 YYNGEE. V gave up 1 base and J gave up 7 bases; unmatched junction bases: 14. This chain's CDR3 is CASSVFDLPGQGAGYTF. CDR3 nucleotide sequence: TGTGCCAGCAGCGTATTCGATCTTCCGGGACAGGGAGCTGGCTACACCTTC.

The V and J genes are TRBV29-1 and TRBJ2-5; 7 nucleotides line up with TRBD1. V was clipped by 7 bases and J by 5 bases; unmatched bases: 10. CDR3 length: 13 amino acids. From germline, CDR1 is SQVTM and CDR2 ANQGSEA. The CDR3 DNA sequence: TGCAGCGCCACAGGGGCTAGTGGGGAGACCCAGTACTTC. This gives the protein CSATGASGETQYF.

V gene TRBV14 combines with J gene TRBJ1-6; no clear D. The CDR3 has 14 amino acids. Trimming left V 0 bases short and J 14 bases short, with 14 bases between. Germline V lookup: CDR1 SGHDN, CDR2 FVKESK. The CDR3 bases are TGTGCCAGCAGCCAAGATTTGGTGAGACCATCCCTCCACTTT. Its protein is CASSQDLVRPSLHF.

This chain uses TRBV7-3 with TRBJ2-2; possible D gene TRBD1, 6 bases. This CDR3 region has 17 residues. Germline CDR1 reads SGHTA; CDR2 reads FQGTGA. Trimming stripped 5 bases from V and 0 bases from J, with 16 bases between. CDR3 nucleotide sequence: TGTGCCAGCAGCCTGTCAGGGGCGGGCTCGAACACCGGGGAGCTGTTTTTT. This codes for CASSLSGAGSNTGELFF.

The genes are TRBV7-2 and TRBJ2-7; 13 bases are a match to TRBD2. The trim removed 0 bases at V and 6 bases at J, leaving 2 bases unmatched. The V gene's germline CDR1 is SGHTA and CDR2 FQGNSA. The CDR3 contains 15 residues. CDR3 loop: CASSLARTSGSEQYF. CDR3 sequence (DNA): TGTGCCAGCAGCTTAGCCCGGACTAGCGGGAGCGAGCAGTACTTC.

As concerns this clonotype: One end of the junction does not line up with germline, which may come from a read error. The chain joins TRBV7-2 to TRBJ1-1; D may be TRBD1 (6 bases). The CDR3 consists of 12 residues. Looked up from germline, CDR1 is SGHTA and CDR2 is FQGNSA. CDR3 nucleotides: TGCGCCGGCAGAGGGGGGGATACTGAAGCTTTCTTT. Translating gives CAGRGGDTEAFF.

The chain joins TRBV7-9 to TRBJ2-7; D may be TRBD2 (5 bases). Trimming removed 0 bases at V and 4 bases at J, with 10 bases between. This CDR3 contains 14 residues. Germline CDR1 reads SEHNR; CDR2 reads FQNEAQ (reference sequence). CDR3 coding DNA: TGTGCCAGCAGCTTAGCGGGAGATGGGTACGAGCAGTACTTC. It specifies CASSLAGDGYEQYF.

As to this clonotype: The missing conserved phenylalanine or tryptophan at the end of this CDR3 makes a read error likely. This chain uses TRBV5-1 with TRBJ1-2, with D possibly TRBD1 on 6 matching bases. The germline V and J ends were trimmed by 4 bases and 4 bases, with 14 bases remaining between them. This CDR3 contains 14 residues. The germline CDR1 and CDR2 sequences are SGHRS and YFSETQ. CDR3 loop: CASSPRGQVYGYTS. For the CDR3, the DNA is TGCGCCAGCAGCCCGAGGGGACAAGTCTATGGCTACACCTCC.

This clonotype was detected once. The rearrangement joins TRBV7-2 to TRBJ2-3; no reliable D call. The CDR3 is made up of 15 amino acids. The germline V gene encodes CDR1 SGHTA and CDR2 FQGNSA. Deletions cut 5 bases from V and 2 bases from J, with 14 bases between. This CDR3 is CASSPIRTNTDTQYF. The CDR3 nucleotides are TGTGCCAGCAGCCCCATTCGGACGAACACAGATACGCAGTATTTT.

V usage is TRBV7-2 and J usage is TRBJ2-7; D is perhaps TRBD1 or TRBD2 (5 bases each). This CDR3 has 13 residues. Germline loops: CDR1 SGHTA, CDR2 FQGNSA. Deletions cut 3 bases from V and 9 bases from J, with 15 bases between. The CDR3, as DNA: TGTGCCAGCAGCTTCGGGACCGGCACGGTGCAGTACTTC. Its translation: CASSFGTGTVQYF.

This clonotype has a count of ten or more. As DNA, the CDR3 is TGTGCCACCAGCCGGGGGTACTTCTACGAGCAGTACTTC. It translates to CATSRGYFYEQYF. V is TRBV15 and J is TRBJ2-7, with D possibly matching TRBD2 (6 bases). Per the germline V gene, CDR1 is LNHNV and CDR2 is YYDKDF (reference sequence). Between the trimmed V and J ends, which lost 5 bases and 3 bases, there was a span of 11 bases. The CDR3 loop spans 13 amino acids.

The V gene is TRBV5-1, the J gene TRBJ1-5; the match to TRBD1 covers 11 bases. Germline values: CDR1 SGHRS, CDR2 YFSETQ. The CDR3 is 14 residues long. V lost 4 bases, J lost 7 bases, and 4 bases stayed unmatched. For the CDR3, the DNA is TGCGCCAGCAGCGAGGGACAGGGGGGACAGCCCCAGCATTTT. Protein: CASSEGQGGQPQHF.

This clonotype was counted only a few times. This may come from a read error, since a much larger clone is one base off. V gene TRBV29-1 combines with J gene TRBJ2-5; D gene ambiguous. This CDR3 is 14 amino acids long. Germline CDR1 and CDR2: SQVTM and ANQGSEA. The V end was cut by 8 bases, the J end by 2 bases, with 18 bases between. The CDR3 DNA is TGCAGCACCCCCGGGTTCCCGTCGCAAGAGACCCAGTACTTC. This codes for CSTPGFPSQETQYF.